This section outlines one T cell receptor beta chain sequence together with its context. This sample stems from a study of beta chain features in type 1 diabetes. CD45RO/CCR7/CD25/CD127/CD95/CD27 staining was used to isolate CD4+ naive, central memory, regulatory and stem cell-like memory cells by sorting. The study reverse transcribed the entire isolated RNA, so it sequenced expressed TCRB transcripts. Reads from naive, central memory and regulatory T cell samples averaged approximately 3.4 million. Repertoires were generated with immunoSEQ multiplex PCR, while TCRdb's copy carries only in-frame clones and drops some. Among 500,000 to 700,000 clones listed, 15% were seen once. Germline assignment: CDR1 LNHDA and CDR2 SQIVND (reference sequence). The CDR3 extends over 12 amino acids. Trimming took 5 bases from V and 6 from J, leaving 10 bases between them.

The genes are TRBV19 and TRBJ1-1; a possible D gene is TRBD1 (5 bases). The sequencing sample was made of naive CD4+ T cells from blood. This clonotype originated in a man aged 18 to 29 in good health. CDR3 protein: CASSSTTAEAFF. CDR3 nucleotides: TGTGCCAGTAGTTCAACGACAGCTGAAGCTTTCTTT.